This is a list of T cell receptor beta chains from one sample in a study of blood T cells in healthy people across ages. TCRdb reprocessed the 5' RACE reads with MiXCR, giving one entry per CDR3 protein. Among around 1,000,000 distinct CDR3 sequences, around 25% were seen once, and the ten largest hold around 0.7%. This same sample was also taken into another study, of T cells of mothers and their children.

Sequencing used blood. Source of these receptors: a girl aged 2-15 years in good health. The CDR3 runs from the conserved cysteine through the conserved F or W. A D gene is named only where the DNA matches it firmly. Clone size is given for some rows only: seen once, a few or many times, or a class if the clone is expanded.

d_gene,abundance,v_gene,len,j_gene,CDR3aa
-,few,TRBV12-3/TRBV12-4,14,TRBJ2-3,CASTISGGTDTQYF
-,many,TRBV7-8,15,TRBJ1-1,CASSPFAGGNTEAFF
TRBD2,few,TRBV12-3/TRBV12-4,14,TRBJ2-5,CASSSGGPEETQYF
-,-,TRBV27,14,TRBJ1-2,CASSFIGGGYGYTF
-,few,TRBV11-3,16,TRBJ2-5,CASSPRYGTSGQTQYF
TRBD2,-,TRBV14,17,TRBJ2-3,CASSQDPAGVITDTQYF
TRBD2,-,TRBV2,17,TRBJ2-5,CASSEEGLAGNQETQYF
-,-,TRBV29-1,13,-,CSVVPSGAETQYF
-,few,TRBV19,16,TRBJ2-5,CASSTRQDHFQETQYF
-,-,TRBV11-2,15,TRBJ1-1,CASNEGTGTNTEAFF
TRBD1,few,TRBV29-1,14,TRBJ1-2,CSVSPWTGENGYTF
TRBD2,few,TRBV7-9,13,-,CASSQPGGLEQFF
TRBD1,-,TRBV2,17,TRBJ2-2,CASTGDRGKFEDGELFF
-,-,TRBV29-1,14,TRBJ2-5,CSVEGIEYQETQYF
TRBD2,few,TRBV9,15,TRBJ2-5,CASSGLAGGGETQYF
-,-,TRBV29-1,14,TRBJ1-2,CSVLSGRPVYGYTF
TRBD1,few,TRBV5-5,18,TRBJ2-6,CASSIRDRPDSGANVLTF
TRBD1,-,TRBV6-5,17,-,CASSYGAPTGGLETQYF
-,-,TRBV9,18,TRBJ1-6,CASSVGDSWATGNSPLHF
-,few,TRBV29-1,15,TRBJ2-7,CSVVYSTDSSYEQYF
TRBD1,once,TRBV5-5,16,TRBJ2-3,CASSLQQGKVTDTQYF
-,few,TRBV7-9,14,TRBJ2-2,CASSLSTEVGELFF
TRBD1,-,TRBV12-3/TRBV12-4,16,TRBJ1-1,CASSLAVYQTGQEAFF
TRBD1,-,TRBV11-3,14,TRBJ1-1,CASSSPQGHTEAFF
-,-,TRBV28,12,TRBJ2-5,CASRGAKETQYF
-,-,TRBV24-1,12,TRBJ2-2,CATSAGTGELFF
-,few,TRBV24-1,13,TRBJ1-3,CATSDEQGNTIYF
-,few,TRBV20-1,16,TRBJ2-1,CSAREGGGSQYNEQFF